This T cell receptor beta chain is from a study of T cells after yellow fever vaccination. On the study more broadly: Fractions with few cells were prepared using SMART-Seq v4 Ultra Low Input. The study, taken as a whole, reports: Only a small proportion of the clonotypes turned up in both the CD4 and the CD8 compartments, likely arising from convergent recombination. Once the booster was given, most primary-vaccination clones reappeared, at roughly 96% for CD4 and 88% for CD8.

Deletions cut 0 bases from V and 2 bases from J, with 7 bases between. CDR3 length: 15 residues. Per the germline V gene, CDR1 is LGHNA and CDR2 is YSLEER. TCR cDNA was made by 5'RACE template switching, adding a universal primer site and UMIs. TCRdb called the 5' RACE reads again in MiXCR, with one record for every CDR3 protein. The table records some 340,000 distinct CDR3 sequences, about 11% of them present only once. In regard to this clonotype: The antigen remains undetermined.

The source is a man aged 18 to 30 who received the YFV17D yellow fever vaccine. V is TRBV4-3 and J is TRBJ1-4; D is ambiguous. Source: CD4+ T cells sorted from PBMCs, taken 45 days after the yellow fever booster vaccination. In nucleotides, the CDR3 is TGCGCCAGCAGCCAAGATTCTGGGACTAATGAAAAACTGTTTTTT. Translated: CASSQDSGTNEKLFF.